These T cell receptor beta chains were read from a single sample in a study of cytotoxic CD8 clonotypes in ibrutinib-treated CLL. Some clones are missing from TCRdb's copy, which holds only in-frame ones; the method was immunoSEQ multiplex PCR. The profile covers about 140,000 clones, with around 93% appearing a single time and 10% to 13% taken by the ten largest. The sequenced sample was PBMCs, obtained after 12 months of ibrutinib treatment. These receptors were obtained from a human donor with chronic lymphocytic leukemia. CDR3s include the opening cysteine and the closing phenylalanine or tryptophan. The D gene is left open where the match is weak. The listing skips clone size in some rows; elsewhere it reads once, few, many or a size class.

cdr3_aa	cdr3_nt	d_call	v_call	j_call	clone_size
CASSLAGLHEQFF	TGTGCCAGCAGCTTAGCGGGACTTCATGAGCAGTTCTTC	NA	TRBV7-2	TRBJ2-1	NA
CASSLIGALASEQYF	TGTGCCAGCAGCTTAATCGGGGCACTCGCGAGCGAGCAGTACTTC	NA	TRBV7-2	TRBJ2-7	NA
CASSEPYATNEKLFF	TGTGCCAGCAGTGAGCCGTACGCAACTAATGAAAAACTGTTTTTT	NA	TRBV2	TRBJ1-4	NA
CASSAGHANYGYTF	TGTGCCAGCAGTGCGGGACACGCTAACTATGGCTACACCTTC	NA	TRBV2	TRBJ1-2	NA
CASSPSGQVWDTQYF	TGTGCCAGCAGCCCCTCAGGACAGGTATGGGATACGCAGTATTTT	TRBD1	TRBV28	TRBJ2-3	NA
CATSRDSTSPFRYEQYF	TGTGCCACCAGCAGAGATTCCACTAGCCCCTTTCGCTACGAGCAGTACTTC	NA	TRBV15	TRBJ2-7	NA
CASSPMTDTQYF	TGTGCCAGCTCACCGATGACAGATACGCAGTATTTT	NA	TRBV18	TRBJ2-3	NA
CASTGFTSGRGETQYF	TGCGCCAGCACCGGCTTTACTAGCGGTAGGGGAGAGACCCAGTACTTC	TRBD2	TRBV5-1	TRBJ2-5	NA
CASSRRAGEWNEQYF	TGTGCCAGTAGTAGAAGAGCGGGAGAATGGAACGAGCAGTACTTC	TRBD2	TRBV19	TRBJ2-7	NA
CASSQDFDPKNIQYF	TGCGCCAGCAGCCAAGACTTTGACCCCAAAAACATTCAGTACTTC	NA	TRBV4-3	TRBJ2-4	NA
CASSLGPKEQYF	TGTGCCAGCAGCTTGGGGCCTAAAGAGCAGTACTTC	NA	TRBV11-2	TRBJ2-7	NA
CASTLGPYQTDTQYF	TGTGCCAGTACCCTCGGCCCGTATCAAACAGATACGCAGTATTTT	NA	TRBV19	TRBJ2-3	NA
CASILYPGQPYNEQFF	TGTGCCAGCATCCTTTATCCGGGACAGCCCTACAATGAGCAGTTCTTC	TRBD1	TRBV7-9	TRBJ2-1	NA
CASSVLGTGNTIYF	TGTGCCAGCAGCGTATTAGGGACTGGAAACACCATATATTTT	NA	TRBV9	TRBJ1-3	NA
CAWSSAYEQYF	TGTGCCTGGAGTTCCGCTTACGAGCAGTACTTC	NA	TRBV30	TRBJ2-7	NA
CASSLLSGGISYNEQFF	TGTGCCAGCAGCTTACTTAGCGGGGGAATCTCCTACAATGAGCAGTTCTTC	TRBD2	TRBV5-6	TRBJ2-1	NA
CASSLAGGASYNEQFF	TGTGCCAGCAGCTTAGCGGGCGGGGCCTCCTACAATGAGCAGTTCTTC	NA	TRBV7-2	TRBJ2-1	NA
CASSSDRVGTYEQYF	TGTGCCAGCAGCTCAGACAGGGTGGGGACCTACGAGCAGTACTTC	TRBD1	TRBV9	TRBJ2-7	NA
CASSIAGTSGETQYF	TGCGCCAGCAGCATTGCCGGGACTAGCGGGGAGACCCAGTACTTC	TRBD2	TRBV5-1	TRBJ2-5	NA
CASSLSISGNTIYF	TGCGCCAGCAGCTTGTCTATTTCTGGAAACACCATATATTTT	NA	TRBV5-1	TRBJ1-3	NA
CAWQTSGSPDTQYF	TGTGCCTGGCAGACTAGCGGGAGCCCAGATACGCAGTATTTT	TRBD2	TRBV30	TRBJ2-3	NA
CASSRLEDNNEQFF	TGTGCCAGCAGTCGACTAGAAGACAACAATGAGCAGTTCTTC	NA	TRBV27	TRBJ2-1	NA
CASSPGRADEQFF	TGTGCCAGCTCACCAGGGAGGGCCGATGAGCAGTTCTTC	TRBD2	TRBV18	TRBJ2-1	NA
CASSSHRGENSNQPQHF	TGCGCCAGCAGCTCCCACAGGGGGGAGAATTCCAATCAGCCCCAGCATTTT	TRBD1	TRBV4-1	TRBJ1-5	NA
CASSSMNTEAFF	TGTGCCAGCAGCTCGATGAACACTGAAGCTTTCTTT	NA	TRBV7-9	TRBJ1-1	NA
CASSLARASGEQFF	TGTGCCAGCAGCTTAGCGCGGGCTAGCGGCGAGCAGTTCTTC	TRBD2	TRBV7-2	TRBJ2-1	NA
CASSQVLNWEGRYEQFF	TGCGCCAGCAGCCAAGTCCTAAATTGGGAGGGGCGCTATGAGCAGTTCTTC	TRBD2	TRBV4-1	TRBJ2-1	NA
CASSAGTAYGYTF	TGTGCCAGCAGCGCCGGGACAGCCTATGGCTACACCTTC	TRBD1	TRBV11-2	TRBJ1-2	NA
CASSRSPLNEQYF	TGTGCCAGCAGCCGCTCTCCACTGAACGAGCAGTACTTC	NA	TRBV6-5	TRBJ2-7	NA
CASGGLGVGSNEQFF	TGTGCCAGCGGGGGATTGGGCGTGGGTTCCAATGAGCAGTTCTTC	NA	TRBV9	TRBJ2-1	NA
CASRIYTDTQYF	TGTGCCAGCAGAATATACACAGATACGCAGTATTTT	NA	TRBV7-2	TRBJ2-3	NA
CASSRGTSGSNEQFF	TGTGCCAGCAGCCGTGGGACTAGCGGGAGCAATGAGCAGTTCTTC	TRBD2	TRBV6-5	TRBJ2-1	NA
CASSPRLPGQGSNTGELFF	TGTGCCAGCAGCCCTCGCCTCCCTGGACAGGGGTCGAACACCGGGGAGCTGTTTTTT	TRBD1	TRBV9	TRBJ2-2	few
CASSPRRTHYGYTF	TGTGCCAGCAGTCCACGCCGGACTCACTATGGCTACACCTTC	NA	TRBV27	TRBJ1-2	few
CASSLLFGAGNEQFF	TGTGCCAGCAGCTTACTTTTCGGGGCTGGGAATGAGCAGTTCTTC	NA	TRBV7-3	TRBJ2-1	NA
CASRQTGANYGYTF	TGTGCCAGCAGACAGACAGGGGCTAACTATGGCTACACCTTC	TRBD1	TRBV27	TRBJ1-2	NA
CASSARGARASSGANVLTF	TGTGCCAGCAGCGCCCGGGGGGCCAGGGCAAGCTCTGGGGCCAACGTCCTGACTTTC	NA	TRBV7-9	TRBJ2-6	NA
CASSWVAGEQYF	TGTGCCAGCAGCTGGGTGGCGGGCGAGCAGTACTTC	NA	TRBV7-9	TRBJ2-7	NA
CATSRDERGQTQYF	TGTGCCACCAGCAGAGATGAAAGGGGCCAGACCCAGTACTTC	NA	TRBV15	TRBJ2-5	NA
CASRATLAGAVDEQYF	TGTGCCAGCAGGGCCACTTTAGCGGGAGCCGTTGACGAGCAGTACTTC	TRBD2	TRBV28	TRBJ2-7	few
CASSPPRDNEQFF	TGTGCCAGCAGCCCCCCCCGGGACAATGAGCAGTTCTTC	NA	TRBV7-8	TRBJ2-1	few
CASSLAGGPYEQYF	TGTGCCAGCAGCTTAGCGGGAGGGCCCTACGAGCAGTACTTC	TRBD2	TRBV6-1	TRBJ2-7	NA